The clone carrying this T cell receptor beta chain was recorded only once. The antigen is undetermined. Repertoires were generated with immunoSEQ multiplex PCR, while TCRdb's copy carries only in-frame clones and drops some. The table has some 1.4 million clones, roughly 96% seen once. Per germline, CDR1 GTSNPN and CDR2 SVGIG (reference sequence). The trim removed 5 bases at V and 2 bases at J, leaving 5 bases unmatched. CDR3 size: 13 residues. This entry is derived from a study of shared clonotypes between healthy human individuals. About the study: A donor's plate count was three for CD4 naive and three for CD4 memory; CD8 naive had two and CD8 memory one. Points from the study as a whole: Four donors shared about 4.8% of their naive CD4 clonotypes. Investigators expected sequencing depth to affect clonotype sharing among donors.

The investigators split CD4+ cells into a CD45RA+ naive subset and a CD45RA-negative memory subset. The rearrangement links TRBV30 to TRBJ1-1; 7 nucleotides line up with TRBD1. The sample comprised naive CD4+ T cells sorted from blood. Subset reported: CD45RA+ positively selected. The sequence was collected from a man aged 25-45 years in good health. The DNA of the CDR3 is TGTGCCTGGGTTCGACAGGGTAACACTGAAGCTTTCTTT. Its translation: CAWVRQGNTEAFF.